This paragraph covers one T cell receptor (beta chain) sequence. This entry is derived from a study of control samples from healthy donors and cancer patients. Germline V lookup: CDR1 MGHDK, CDR2 SYGVNS. This CDR3 has 12 residues. V was shortened by 3 bases and J by 11 bases, with 11 bases between the two germline ends. Sequenced by immunoSEQ multiplex PCR; TCRdb stores in-frame clones only, minus some. The sample has under 65,000 clones, about nine tenths seen once. The chain couples TRBV25-1 to TRBJ2-1, with D possibly matching TRBD1 (6 bases). This TCR was recovered from a woman aged 50 to 60 with colorectal cancer. Sequencing input: PBMCs. CDR3 DNA sequence: TGTGCCAGCAGTGACCCAGGGGCTAAGCAGTTCTTC. Protein product: CASSDPGAKQFF.